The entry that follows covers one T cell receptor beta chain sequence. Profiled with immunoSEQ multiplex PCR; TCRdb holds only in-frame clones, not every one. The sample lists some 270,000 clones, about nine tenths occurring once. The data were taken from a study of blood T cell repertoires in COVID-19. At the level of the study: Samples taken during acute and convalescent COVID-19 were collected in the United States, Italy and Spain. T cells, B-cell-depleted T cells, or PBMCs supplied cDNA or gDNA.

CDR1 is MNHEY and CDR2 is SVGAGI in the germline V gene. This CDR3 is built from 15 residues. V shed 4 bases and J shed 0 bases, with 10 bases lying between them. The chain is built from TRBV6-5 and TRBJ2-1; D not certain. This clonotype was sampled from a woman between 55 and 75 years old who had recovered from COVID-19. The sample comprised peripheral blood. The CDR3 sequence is CASSSADSSYNEQFF. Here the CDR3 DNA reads TGTGCCAGCAGTTCCGCCGATAGCTCCTACAATGAGCAGTTCTTC.